A single sample is the source of the 21 T cell receptor beta chains below, sequenced in a study of CD8+ T cells in alopecia areata. Reverse transcribed after extraction, RNA yielded cDNA as the sequencing template. TCRdb's table, derived via immunoSEQ multiplex PCR, lists solely in-frame clones and lacks some. In total the sample includes about 6,000 clones, none of them seen once. Time point defined: mouse skin 6 weeks after grafting, around onset of hair loss. Here the sequenced sample was skin, taken at week 6. The receptors stem from a C3H/HeJ mouse with alopecia areata. The strain's MHC: H2-k.

In regard to this clone: Mismatch with germline at one junction end may stem from a read error. Mouse names are used for the genes. The sequenced fragment ends 3 residues before the CDR3 boundary, so the rest is inferred from the germline J gene. The chain carries TRBV19 and TRBJ1-6; 9 nucleotides agree with TRBD1. TRBJ1-6 is placed among ORFs of uncertain function. CDR3 length equals 14 residues. Looked up from germline, CDR1 is FNHDT and CDR2 is SITEND (reference sequence). The CDR3: CTSSRDRANSPLYF. Incomplete CDR3 DNA: TGTACCAGCAGTAGGGACAGGGCTAATTCGCCC.

About this clone: Here the gene names and germline are mouse. The CDR3 end lies 4 residues beyond the end of the read and is filled in from the germline J gene. The rearrangement uses TRBV5 and TRBJ2-3; D may be TRBD1 or TRBD2 (6 bases each). The CDR3 loop spans 15 amino acids. The germline V gene has CDR1 LGHNA and CDR2 YNLKQL (reference sequence). Trimming left V 0 bases short and J 0 bases short, with 7 bases between. CDR3 sequence: CASSQEGASAETLYF. CDR3 DNA, as far as it was read: TGTGCCAGCAGCCAAGAGGGGGCTAGTGCAGAA.

This clone was seen a few times. The gene names here belong to mouse. The read ends 4 residues shy of where the CDR3 ends; the end is completed using the germline J gene. This rearrangement joins TRBV13-1 to TRBJ2-7; 12 positions match TRBD2. V gave up 5 bases and J gave up 3 bases; unmatched junction bases: 0. Germline CDR1 and CDR2: NSHNY and SYGAGN. CDR3 length: 13 residues. CDR3 DNA (partial): TGTGCCAGCAGGGACTGGGGGGGCTAT. Residues: CASRDWGGY. The entire CDR3 reads CASRDWGGYEQYF.

As regards this clone: Gene names and germline refer to mouse. The read halts 4 residues ahead of the CDR3 end, with the missing end drawn from the germline J gene. This chain links TRBV1 with TRBJ2-1; 11 bases align to TRBD1. The ends lost 6 bases at V and 5 bases at J; junction bases unmatched: 3. The length of the CDR3 is 14 residues. CDR1 is NSQYPW and CDR2 is LRSPGD in the germline V gene (reference sequence). The part of the CDR3 DNA that was read is TGCACCTGCAGACCGGGACAGGGGGATGCT. Residues: CTCRPGQGDA. In full, the CDR3 is CTCRPGQGDAEQFF.

This clone has a count of ten or more. The gene symbols are mouse symbols. The observed sequence ends 4 residues before the CDR3 terminus, with the missing tail filled in from the germline J gene. The chain couples TRBV5 to TRBJ2-1; TRBD2 agrees at 9 bases. This CDR3 contains 15 residues. Germline lookup yields CDR1 LGHNA and CDR2 YNLKQL (reference sequence). The CDR3 bases that were read are TGTGCCAGCAGCCAAATAACTGGGGGGAGGGCT. It encodes CASSQITGGRA. The whole CDR3 protein reads CASSQITGGRAEQFF.

This clone was observed at least ten times. Gene and germline names: mouse. The read finishes 4 residues shy of the CDR3 end, and the germline J gene is used to complete it. V gene TRBV13-3 combines with J gene TRBJ2-4; maybe TRBD1 (5 bases). The CDR3 is made up of 13 amino acids. CDR1 is NNHDY and CDR2 is SYVADS in the germline V gene. V lost 4 bases and J lost 3, with 9 bases in between. The CDR3 spells CASSPGWQNTLYF. Incomplete CDR3 DNA: TGTGCCAGCAGTCCAGGGTGGCAAAAC.

This clone was recorded at least ten times. All gene names here are mouse names. The read terminates 4 residues before the CDR3 end, so the remaining end is supplied by the germline J gene. The genes are TRBV16 and TRBJ2-2; 11 bases are a match to TRBD2. Germline-derived CDR1 and CDR2 are SGHSA and FRNQAP. The CDR3 contains 18 residues. V trimming: 1 base; J trimming: 2 bases; junction bases outside the gene matches: 6. Incomplete CDR3 DNA: TGTGCAAGCAGCTTAGCTCCAGACTGGGGGGGGAACACCGGG. Translation gives CASSLAPDWGGNTG. The whole CDR3 protein is CASSLAPDWGGNTGQLYF. The whole variable domain, remainder taken from reference TRBV16 and TRBJ2-2, is NAGVIQTPRHKVTGKGQEATLWCEPISGHSAVFWYRQTIVQGLEFLTYFRNQAPIDDSGMPKERFSAQMPNQSHSTLKIQSTQPQDSAVYLCASSLAPDWGGNTGQLYFGEGSKLTVL.

This clone was counted only a few times. These gene names are mouse names. The read comes to an end 4 residues before the CDR3 does, leaving the germline J gene to fill in the end. The chain employs TRBV13-3 and TRBJ2-7; 9 bases agree with TRBD2. This CDR3 is built from 15 residues. CDR1 and CDR2 (germline): NNHDY, SYVADS. V shed 0 bases, J shed 0 bases, and the junction held 1 base outside the gene matches. The covered CDR3 bases are TGTGCCAGCAGTGATGACTGGGGGGACTCCTAT. It yields the protein CASSDDWGDSY. The entire CDR3 sequence reads CASSDDWGDSYEQYF.

This clone came up many times. Genes and germline come from the mouse. The read ends 4 residues shy of where the CDR3 ends; the end is completed using the germline J gene. The genes are TRBV1 and TRBJ2-5, with 7 nucleotides matching TRBD1. CDR1 NSQYPW and CDR2 LRSPGD come from the germline V gene (reference sequence). The length of the CDR3 is 12 residues. The CDR3 spells CTCSEQGDTQYF. The covered CDR3 bases are TGCACCTGCAGTGAACAGGGGGAC.

As for this clone: Each gene name is a mouse one. The read halts 4 residues ahead of the CDR3 end, with the missing end drawn from the germline J gene. The genes are TRBV16 and TRBJ2-5; 7 positions agree with TRBD2. This CDR3 region has 17 residues. Germline V CDR1 and CDR2: SGHSA, FRNQAP. Trimming cost V 4 bases and J 2 bases; bases outside gene matches: 12. This chain's CDR3 is CASSSVPLLGPQDTQYF. CDR3 bases read: TGTGCAAGCAGCTCAGTACCCTTACTGGGGCCCCAAGAC.

Turning to this clone: The germline and genes are mouse ones. With the read ending 4 residues before the CDR3 end, the germline J gene is used to fill in that end. The chain has TRBV13-1 and TRBJ2-1, with TRBD2 matching 12 bases. The length of the CDR3 is 15 residues. Germline trimming cut 3 bases from V and 6 bases from J; bases unmatched to any gene: 4. The germline V gene has CDR1 NSHNY and CDR2 SYGAGN. The CDR3 sequence is CASSADWGGLAEQFF. Incomplete CDR3 DNA: TGTGCCAGCAGTGCGGACTGGGGGGGTCTTGCT.

This clone was recorded many times. These gene names are mouse names. The sequence runs out 4 residues before the end of the CDR3; the remainder is reconstructed from the germline J gene. The sample holds other DNA sequences that translate to the same CDR3. The V call is TRBV13-2, the J call TRBJ2-7; 8 positions match TRBD2. This CDR3 has 15 residues. Germline V gene lookup returns CDR1 NNHNN and CDR2 SYGAGS (reference sequence). The J segment lost 3 bases and the V segment lost 0 bases, leaving 5 bases of the junction unmatched. The sequenced CDR3 bases are TGTGCCAGCGGTGATGCAGTCCTGGGGGGCTAT. Residues: CASGDAVLGGY. The whole CDR3 sequence is CASGDAVLGGYEQYF.

Of note for this clone: Here the gene names and germline are mouse. The read ends 4 residues before the CDR3 terminus; that terminus is restored from the germline J gene. The gene calls are TRBV13-3 and TRBJ2-1, with TRBD1 identical over 10 bases. Germline CDR1 reads NNHDY; CDR2 reads SYVADS. With 3 bases clipped from V and 6 bases from J, the junction kept 0 bases outside the gene matches. The length of the CDR3 is 13 residues. CDR3 bases read: TGTGCCAGCAGTGGGGACAGGGGTGCT. It encodes CASSGDRGA. The whole CDR3 sequence reads CASSGDRGAEQFF.

On this clone: All gene names here are mouse names. The CDR3 extends 4 residues past the end of the read, so its final part is completed from the germline J gene. J is TRBJ2-7 and V is TRBV19; a weak D match, TRBD1 (5 bases). Germline V CDR1 and CDR2: FNHDT, SITEND (reference sequence). Trimming pared 5 bases from V and 0 bases from J, leaving 12 bases between. The CDR3 is 14 residues long. Partial CDR3 DNA: TGTGCCAGCAGCCCTCCAGGGAGCTCCTAT. Translating gives CASSPPGSSY. The full CDR3 sequence reads CASSPPGSSYEQYF.

With respect to this clone: The genes are named according to mouse. The read terminates 4 residues ahead of where the CDR3 ends, so the germline J gene completes it. The rearrangement joins TRBV19 to TRBJ2-7; D gene uncertain. Germline values: CDR1 FNHDT, CDR2 SITEND (reference sequence). This CDR3 has 12 amino acids. The sequenced part of the CDR3 DNA is TGTGCCAGCAGTATAGGGGGTTAT. It codes for CASSIGGY. The CDR3 in its entirety is CASSIGGYEQYF.

This clone was found a few times. The gene symbols are mouse symbols. The DNA ends 4 residues before the CDR3 does, and the rest of the CDR3 is filled in from the germline J gene. This rearrangement joins TRBV13-2 to TRBJ2-7; 7 nucleotides line up with TRBD2. Germline V gives CDR1 NNHNN, CDR2 SYGAGS (reference sequence). V dropped 1 base and J dropped 3; count of bases not matched to a gene: 4. The CDR3 contains 14 residues. The CDR3 loop is CASGDLMGGYEQYF. The sequenced CDR3 bases are TGTGCCAGCGGTGATCTGATGGGGGGCTAT.

Sample share makes this clone medium-sized (0.01 to 0.1%). Gene names are the mouse ones. Read sequence stops 4 residues before the CDR3 end, and the germline J gene provides the missing end. This chain joins TRBV17 and TRBJ2-7, with 9 bases that match TRBD1. V dropped 5 bases and J dropped 2; count of bases not matched to a gene: 4. The CDR3 runs to 14 residues. Per the germline V gene, CDR1 is MNHDT and CDR2 is YYDKIL. The CDR3: CASSVRQGAYEQYF. CDR3 bases read: TGTGCTAGCAGTGTCAGACAGGGGGCCTAT.

This clone was detected many times. Gene names refer to mouse genes. The sequence runs out 4 residues before the end of the CDR3; the remainder is reconstructed from the germline J gene. The rearrangement joins TRBV1 to TRBJ2-3, with 8 nucleotides matching TRBD1. The V gene end was trimmed by 3 bases and the J gene end by 1 base; junction bases not matched to a gene: 3. This CDR3 spans 15 amino acids. CDR1 and CDR2 (germline): NSQYPW, LRSPGD (reference sequence). The sequenced CDR3 bases are TGCACCTGCAGTGCCGGACAGGGTGGTGCAGAA. Amino acid sequence: CTCSAGQGGAE. The CDR3 as a whole reads CTCSAGQGGAETLYF.

This clone was seen more than once but under ten times. Any gene name here is a mouse gene name. The DNA ends 4 residues before the CDR3 does, and the rest of the CDR3 is filled in from the germline J gene. This sequence joins TRBV16 and TRBJ1-1; TRBD1 aligns across 7 bases. CDR3 length: 17 residues. Germline values: CDR1 SGHSA, CDR2 FRNQAP. The junction had 11 bases not matched to a gene; V was cut back by 1 base and J by 3 bases. This chain's CDR3 is CASSLGGWWGQHTEVFF. Incomplete CDR3 DNA: TGTGCAAGCAGCTTAGGTGGGTGGTGGGGACAGCACACA.

This clone was found many times. Mouse gene names and germline throughout. The read finishes 4 residues shy of the CDR3 end, and the germline J gene is used to complete it. V is TRBV13-1 and J is TRBJ2-7, with TRBD2 identical over 10 bases. The CDR3 has 14 residues. CDR1 is NSHNY and CDR2 is SYGAGN in the germline V gene. The V gene end was trimmed by 2 bases and the J gene end by 2 bases; junction bases not matched to a gene: 1. CDR3 residues: CASSETGGAYEQYF. The CDR3 bases that were read are TGTGCCAGCAGTGAAACTGGGGGGGCCTAT.

The table lists this clone with a few counts. Germline and genes here are mouse. The read ends 4 residues before the CDR3 terminus; that terminus is restored from the germline J gene. V gene TRBV13-2 combines with J gene TRBJ2-3, with 9 bases fitting TRBD2. CDR1 and CDR2 (germline): NNHNN, SYGAGS (reference sequence). The CDR3 runs to 17 residues. Germline trimming cut 1 base from V and 0 bases from J; bases unmatched to any gene: 6. Here the CDR3 reads CASGDPRLGASAETLYF. The part of the CDR3 DNA that was read is TGTGCCAGCGGTGATCCCCGACTGGGGGCTAGTGCAGAA.